Listed below are T cell receptor beta chains from one sample, sequenced in a study of CD8+CD57+ T cells in acquired aplastic anemia. In TCRdb, the reads were re-called with MiXCR into one record per CDR3 protein. The sample shows 160,000 or so distinct CDR3 sequences, 40% to 55% of them seen only once. Sequenced input: sorted CD4+, CD8+, or CD8+CD57+ T cells (not recorded which) from PBMCs. The receptors come from a human donor with aplastic anemia. The CDR3 runs from the conserved cysteine through the conserved F or W. A D gene is named only where the DNA matches it firmly. Some rows mark clone size as missing; the rest say once, few, many or name a class of expanded clone.

CDR3 length: 16
J gene: TRBJ2-7
V gene: TRBV12-3/TRBV12-4
clone size: many
D gene: NA
CDR3 protein: CASSFVTVGQNYEQYF
CDR3 DNA: TGTGCCAGCAGTTTCGTCACGGTGGGGCAAAATTACGAGCAGTACTTC

CDR3 length: 16
J gene: TRBJ2-1
V gene: TRBV12-3/TRBV12-4
clone size: few
D gene: NA
CDR3 protein: CASRKLRGRTGDEQFF
CDR3 DNA: TGTGCCAGCAGAAAACTACGGGGGAGAACGGGCGATGAGCAGTTCTTC

CDR3 length: 12
J gene: TRBJ2-5
V gene: TRBV7-2
clone size: few
D gene: NA
CDR3 protein: CDSSARGETQYF
CDR3 DNA: TGTGACAGCAGCGCTCGGGGAGAGACCCAGTACTTC

CDR3 length: 15
J gene: TRBJ2-5
V gene: TRBV10-3
clone size: once
D gene: TRBD2
CDR3 protein: CAISGLAGRQETQYF
CDR3 DNA: TGTGCCATCAGTGGGCTAGCGGGGCGGCAAGAGACCCAGTACTTC

CDR3 length: 14
J gene: TRBJ1-2
V gene: TRBV9
clone size: NA
D gene: NA
CDR3 protein: CASTGGGRLSGYTF
CDR3 DNA: TGTGCCAGCACCGGGGGGGGAAGGTTGAGCGGCTACACCTTC

CDR3 length: 15
J gene: TRBJ2-7
V gene: TRBV15
clone size: NA
D gene: NA
CDR3 protein: CATSGELEGSNEQYF
CDR3 DNA: TGTGCCACCAGCGGAGAGTTGGAAGGGAGCAACGAGCAGTACTTC

CDR3 length: 12
J gene: TRBJ1-2
V gene: TRBV2
clone size: NA
D gene: NA
CDR3 protein: CASVYQGYGYTF
CDR3 DNA: TGTGCCAGCGTTTATCAGGGCTATGGCTACACCTTC

CDR3 length: 8
J gene: TRBJ1-1
V gene: TRBV20-1
clone size: few
D gene: NA
CDR3 protein: CSASLAFF
CDR3 DNA: TGCAGTGCTAGCTTAGCTTTCTTT

CDR3 length: 14
J gene: TRBJ1-1
V gene: TRBV12-3/TRBV12-4
clone size: many
D gene: NA
CDR3 protein: CASSFRAPNTEAFF
CDR3 DNA: TGTGCCAGCAGTTTCAGGGCTCCGAACACTGAAGCTTTCTTT

CDR3 length: 13
J gene: TRBJ1-1
V gene: TRBV29-1
clone size: few
D gene: NA
CDR3 protein: CSVVSLMNTEAFF
CDR3 DNA: TGCAGCGTTGTATCGCTTATGAACACTGAAGCTTTCTTT